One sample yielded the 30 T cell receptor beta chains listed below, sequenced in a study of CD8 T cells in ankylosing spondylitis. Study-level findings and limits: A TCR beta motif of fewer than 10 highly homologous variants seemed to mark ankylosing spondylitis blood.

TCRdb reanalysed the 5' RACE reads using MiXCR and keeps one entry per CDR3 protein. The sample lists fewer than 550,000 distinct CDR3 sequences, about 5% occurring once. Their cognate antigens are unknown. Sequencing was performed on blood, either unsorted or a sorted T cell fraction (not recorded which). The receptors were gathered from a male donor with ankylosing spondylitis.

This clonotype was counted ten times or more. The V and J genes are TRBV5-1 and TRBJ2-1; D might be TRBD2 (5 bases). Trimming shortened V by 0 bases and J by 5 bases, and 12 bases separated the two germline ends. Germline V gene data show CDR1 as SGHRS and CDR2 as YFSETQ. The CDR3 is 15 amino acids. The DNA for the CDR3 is TGCGCCAGCAGCTTGGCGGTAGCGTTGGACAATGAGCAGTTCTTC. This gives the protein CASSLAVALDNEQFF.

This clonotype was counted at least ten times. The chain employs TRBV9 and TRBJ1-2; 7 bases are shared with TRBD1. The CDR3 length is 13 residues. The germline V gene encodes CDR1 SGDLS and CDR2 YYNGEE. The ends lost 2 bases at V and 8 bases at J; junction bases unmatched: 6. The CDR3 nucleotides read TGTGCCAGCAGCGTCTGGACAGGCGGGGGCTACACCTTC. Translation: CASSVWTGGGYTF. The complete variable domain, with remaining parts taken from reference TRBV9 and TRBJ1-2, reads DSGVTQTPKHLITATGQRVTLRCSPRSGDLSVYWYQQSLDQGLQFLIQYYNGEERAKGNILERFSAQQFPDLHSELNLSSLELGDSALYFCASSVWTGGGYTFGSGTRLTVV.

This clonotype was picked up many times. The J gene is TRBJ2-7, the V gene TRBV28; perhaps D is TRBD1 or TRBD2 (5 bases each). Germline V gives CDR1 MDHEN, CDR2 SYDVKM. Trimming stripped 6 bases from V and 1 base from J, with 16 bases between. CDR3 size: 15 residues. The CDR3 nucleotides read TGTGCCAGCAGAGACCGGGACCGACTATCCTACGAGCAGTACTTC. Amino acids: CASRDRDRLSYEQYF.

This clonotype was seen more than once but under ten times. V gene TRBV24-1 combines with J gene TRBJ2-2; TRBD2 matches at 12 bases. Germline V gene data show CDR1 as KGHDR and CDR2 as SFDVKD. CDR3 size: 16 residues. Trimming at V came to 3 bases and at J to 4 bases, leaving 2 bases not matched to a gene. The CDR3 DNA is TGTGCCACCAGTGATACTAGCGGGAGGTCCACCGGGGAGCTGTTTTTT. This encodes CATSDTSGRSTGELFF.

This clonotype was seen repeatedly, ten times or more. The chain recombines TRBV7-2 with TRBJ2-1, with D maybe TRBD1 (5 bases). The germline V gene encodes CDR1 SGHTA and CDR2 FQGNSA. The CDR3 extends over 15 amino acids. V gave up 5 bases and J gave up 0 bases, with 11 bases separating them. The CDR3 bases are TGTGCCAGCAGCCGACAGCGTTACTCCTACAATGAGCAGTTCTTC. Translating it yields CASSRQRYSYNEQFF.

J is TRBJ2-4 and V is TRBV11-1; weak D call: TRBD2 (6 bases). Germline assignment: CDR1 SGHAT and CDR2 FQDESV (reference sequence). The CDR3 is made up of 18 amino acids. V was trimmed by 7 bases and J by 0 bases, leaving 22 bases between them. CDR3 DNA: TGTGCCAGCATCCAAGCCGGCGCCTCAGCGGGAGCCAAAAACATTCAGTACTTC. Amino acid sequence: CASIQAGASAGAKNIQYF.

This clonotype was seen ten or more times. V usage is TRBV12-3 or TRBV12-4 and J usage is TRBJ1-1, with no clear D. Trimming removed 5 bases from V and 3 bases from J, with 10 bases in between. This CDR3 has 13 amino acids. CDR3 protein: CASSTRRYTEAFF. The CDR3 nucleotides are TGTGCCAGCAGTACGAGGAGGTACACTGAAGCTTTCTTT.

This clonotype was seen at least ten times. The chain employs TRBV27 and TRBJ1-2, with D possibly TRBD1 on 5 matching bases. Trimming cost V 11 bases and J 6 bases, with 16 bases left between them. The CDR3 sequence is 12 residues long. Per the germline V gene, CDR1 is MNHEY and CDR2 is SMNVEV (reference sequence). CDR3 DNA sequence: TGTGCCTCGGGGGGAGGTTTGCATGGCTACACCTTC. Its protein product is CASGGGLHGYTF.

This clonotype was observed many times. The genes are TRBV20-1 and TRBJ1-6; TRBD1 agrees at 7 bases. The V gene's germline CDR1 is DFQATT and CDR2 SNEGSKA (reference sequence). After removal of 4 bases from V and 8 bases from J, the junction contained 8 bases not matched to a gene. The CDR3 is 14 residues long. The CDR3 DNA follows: TGCAGTGCTAAGAGACAGGGTTCCGATTCACCCCTCCACTTT. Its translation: CSAKRQGSDSPLHF.

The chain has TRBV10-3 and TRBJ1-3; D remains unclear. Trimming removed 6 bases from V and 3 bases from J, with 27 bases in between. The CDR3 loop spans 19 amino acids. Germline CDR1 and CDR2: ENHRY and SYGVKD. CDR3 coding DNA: TGTGCCATCAGAAGTGTTACGGGAACCTCTCCTTGGGTTGGAAACACCATATATTTT. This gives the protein CAIRSVTGTSPWVGNTIYF.

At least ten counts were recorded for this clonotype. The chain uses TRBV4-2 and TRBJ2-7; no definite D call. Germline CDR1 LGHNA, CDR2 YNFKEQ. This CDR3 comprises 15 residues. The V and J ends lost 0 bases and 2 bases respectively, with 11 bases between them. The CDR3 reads CASSQDSPAPYEQYF. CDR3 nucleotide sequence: TGTGCCAGCAGCCAAGACTCACCGGCACCCTACGAGCAGTACTTC.

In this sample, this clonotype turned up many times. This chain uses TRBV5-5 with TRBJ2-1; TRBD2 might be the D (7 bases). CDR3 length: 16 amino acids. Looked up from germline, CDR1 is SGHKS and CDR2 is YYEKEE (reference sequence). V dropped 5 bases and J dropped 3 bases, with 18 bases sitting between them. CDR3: CASSIGTPGGYNEQFF. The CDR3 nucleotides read TGTGCCAGCAGTATTGGGACACCGGGGGGCTACAATGAGCAGTTCTTC.

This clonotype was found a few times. DNA of the CDR3: TGCGCCAGCAGCCCTTTAGCGGAGACCTACGAGCAGTACTTC. It codes for CASSPLAETYEQYF. The rearrangement joins TRBV4-3 to TRBJ2-7, with a possible D match to TRBD2 (6 bases). This CDR3 contains 14 residues. Germline CDR1 reads LGHNA; CDR2 reads YSLEER. Trimming stripped 4 bases from V and 2 bases from J, with 12 bases between.

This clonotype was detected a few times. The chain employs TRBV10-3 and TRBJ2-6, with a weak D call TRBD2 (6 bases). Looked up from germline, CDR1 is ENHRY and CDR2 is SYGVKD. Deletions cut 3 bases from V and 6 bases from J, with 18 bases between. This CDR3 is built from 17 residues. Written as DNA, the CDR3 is TGTGCCATCAGTGACCCGACCGGGACTGCAAAGGCCAACGTCCTGACTTTC. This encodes CAISDPTGTAKANVLTF.

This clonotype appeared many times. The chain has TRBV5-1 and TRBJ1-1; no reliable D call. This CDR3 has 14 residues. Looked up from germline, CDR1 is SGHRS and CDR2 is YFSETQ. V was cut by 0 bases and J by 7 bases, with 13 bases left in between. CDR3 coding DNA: TGCGCCAGCAGCTTGGACCCCGGGGAACGTGAAGCTTTCTTT. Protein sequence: CASSLDPGEREAFF.

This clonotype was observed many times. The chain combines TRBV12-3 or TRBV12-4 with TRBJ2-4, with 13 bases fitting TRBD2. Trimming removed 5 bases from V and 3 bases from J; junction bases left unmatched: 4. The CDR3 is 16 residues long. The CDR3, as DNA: TGTGCCAGCAGTCCGGGACTAGCGGGACGCAAAAACATTCAGTACTTC. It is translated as CASSPGLAGRKNIQYF.

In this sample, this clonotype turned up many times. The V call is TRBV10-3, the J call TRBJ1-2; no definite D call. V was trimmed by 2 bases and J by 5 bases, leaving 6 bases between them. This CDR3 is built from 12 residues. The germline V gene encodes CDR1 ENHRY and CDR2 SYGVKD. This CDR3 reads CAISETAYGYTF. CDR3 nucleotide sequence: TGTGCCATCAGTGAGACTGCTTATGGCTACACCTTC.

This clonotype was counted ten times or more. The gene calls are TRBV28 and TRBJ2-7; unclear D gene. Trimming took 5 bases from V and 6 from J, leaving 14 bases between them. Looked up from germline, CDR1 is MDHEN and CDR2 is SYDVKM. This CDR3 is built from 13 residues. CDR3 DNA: TGTGCCAGCAGTAGTTCGTGGCCGGGCGAGCAGTACTTC. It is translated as CASSSSWPGEQYF.

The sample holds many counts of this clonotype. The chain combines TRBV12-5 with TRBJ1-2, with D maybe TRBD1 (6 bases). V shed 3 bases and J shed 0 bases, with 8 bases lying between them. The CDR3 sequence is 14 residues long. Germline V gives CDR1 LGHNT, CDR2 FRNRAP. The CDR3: CASGLGGANYGYTF. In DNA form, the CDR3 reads TGTGCTAGTGGTTTAGGGGGAGCTAACTATGGCTACACCTTC.

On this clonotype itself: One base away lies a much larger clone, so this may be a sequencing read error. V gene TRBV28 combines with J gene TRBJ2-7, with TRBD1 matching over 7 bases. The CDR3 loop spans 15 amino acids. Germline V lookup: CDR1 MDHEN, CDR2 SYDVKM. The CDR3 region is CACSPGQLKSYEQYF. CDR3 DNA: TGTGCCTGCAGTCCGGGACAGTTGAAATCCTACGAGCAGTACTTC.

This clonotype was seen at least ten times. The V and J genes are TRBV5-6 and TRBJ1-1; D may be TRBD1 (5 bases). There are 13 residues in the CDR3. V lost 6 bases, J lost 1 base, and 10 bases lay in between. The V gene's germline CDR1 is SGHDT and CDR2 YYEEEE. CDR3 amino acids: CASTRGGNTEAFF. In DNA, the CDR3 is TGTGCCAGCACCCGCGGGGGGAACACTGAAGCTTTCTTT.

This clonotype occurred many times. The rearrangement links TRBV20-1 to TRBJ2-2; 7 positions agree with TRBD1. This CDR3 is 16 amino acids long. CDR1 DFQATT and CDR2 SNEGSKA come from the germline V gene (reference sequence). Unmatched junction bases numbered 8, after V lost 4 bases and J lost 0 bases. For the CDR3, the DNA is TGCAGTGCTATACAGGGGTTTGTCCCGAACACCGGGGAGCTGTTTTTT. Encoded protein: CSAIQGFVPNTGELFF.

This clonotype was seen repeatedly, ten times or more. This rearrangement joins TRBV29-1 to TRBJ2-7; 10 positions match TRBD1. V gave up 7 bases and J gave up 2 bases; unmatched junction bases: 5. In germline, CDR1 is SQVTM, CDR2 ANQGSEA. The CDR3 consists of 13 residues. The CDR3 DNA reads TGCAGCGCAAGACAGGGGGCTACCTACGAGCAGTACTTC. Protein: CSARQGATYEQYF.

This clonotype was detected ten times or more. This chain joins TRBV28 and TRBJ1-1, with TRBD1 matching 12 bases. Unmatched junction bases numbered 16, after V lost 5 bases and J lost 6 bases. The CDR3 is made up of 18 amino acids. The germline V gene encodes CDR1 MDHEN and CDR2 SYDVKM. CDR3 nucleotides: TGTGCCAGCAGTACATCCTGGGACAGGGGGCGACGGGTCGCTGAAGCTTTCTTT. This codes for CASSTSWDRGRRVAEAFF.

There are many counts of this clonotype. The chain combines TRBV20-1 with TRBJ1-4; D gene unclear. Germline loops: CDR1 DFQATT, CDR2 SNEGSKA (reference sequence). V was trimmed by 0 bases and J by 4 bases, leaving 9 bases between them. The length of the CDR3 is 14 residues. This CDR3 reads CSARDGGINEKLFF. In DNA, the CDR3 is TGCAGTGCTAGAGATGGAGGAATTAATGAAAAACTGTTTTTT.

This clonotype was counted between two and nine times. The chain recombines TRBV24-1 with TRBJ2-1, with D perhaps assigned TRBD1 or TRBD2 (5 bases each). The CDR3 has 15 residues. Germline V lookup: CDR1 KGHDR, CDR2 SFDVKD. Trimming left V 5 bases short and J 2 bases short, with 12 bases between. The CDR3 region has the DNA TGTGCCACCAGTGTCCGGGACGGTGCCTACAATGAGCAGTTCTTC. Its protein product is CATSVRDGAYNEQFF.

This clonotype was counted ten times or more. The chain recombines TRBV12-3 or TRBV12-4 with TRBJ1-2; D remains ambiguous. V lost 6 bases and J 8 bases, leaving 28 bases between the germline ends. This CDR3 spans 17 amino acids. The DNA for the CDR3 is TGTGCCAGCAGCATCGGGATAGGAGGCTTAATGACGGAGGGCTACACCTTC. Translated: CASSIGIGGLMTEGYTF.

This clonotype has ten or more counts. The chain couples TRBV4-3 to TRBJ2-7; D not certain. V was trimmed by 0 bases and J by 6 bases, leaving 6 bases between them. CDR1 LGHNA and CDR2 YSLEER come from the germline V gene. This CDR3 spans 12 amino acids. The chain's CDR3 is CASSQENREQYF. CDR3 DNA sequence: TGCGCCAGCAGCCAAGAGAACCGCGAGCAGTACTTC.

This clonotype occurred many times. The CDR3 region has the DNA TGCGCCAGCAGCGAACAGGGCTACGAGCAGTACTTC. Translated: CASSEQGYEQYF. This chain joins TRBV5-1 and TRBJ2-7; possibly TRBD1 for D (6 bases). The germline V gene has CDR1 SGHRS and CDR2 YFSETQ. The CDR3 extends over 12 amino acids. Trimming cost V 4 bases and J 3 bases, with 8 bases left between them.

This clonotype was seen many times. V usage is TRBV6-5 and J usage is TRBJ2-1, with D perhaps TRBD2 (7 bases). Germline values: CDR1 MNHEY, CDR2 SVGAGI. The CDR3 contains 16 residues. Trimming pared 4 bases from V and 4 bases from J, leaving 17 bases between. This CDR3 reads CASSFRVGGAYNEQFF. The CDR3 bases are TGTGCCAGCAGTTTTCGGGTGGGGGGGGCTTACAATGAGCAGTTCTTC.